This TCR beta chain was sequenced during a study of breast tumors, draining lymph nodes, adjacent tissues. Study observations and caveats: Tumor T cell lymph node origin was a supported hypothesis, not proven. Tumor repertoires ranked between lymph nodes and nontumor tissue in diversity, with V and J gene preferences.

Samples came from axillary lymph nodes draining the breast cancer. A remark on this clonotype: Its antigen remains unidentified.

CDR1 and CDR2 from the germline V gene are MNHEY and SVGEGT. This CDR3 is 11 amino acids long. V lost 5 bases to trimming and J lost 10 bases, with 9 bases between them. A single record per CDR3 protein comes from TCRdb applying MiXCR to the multiplex PCR reads. The sample contains 250,000 or so distinct CDR3 sequences, 30% of which appear only once. This sequence joins TRBV6-2 or TRBV6-3 and TRBJ2-1; D gene uncertain. The receptor was derived from a female donor with breast cancer. Some clones in this sample may be carry-over from other donors' samples. The specimen sequenced was axillary lymph node tissue. The CDR3 here is CASSPDPEQFF. The DNA of the CDR3 is TGTGCCAGCAGTCCCGACCCCGAGCAGTTCTTC.